This T cell receptor (beta chain) was identified in a study of brain T cells in children with intractable seizures. Study-wide results and limits: Pre-surgery blood may have been undersampled, hiding some clones. Viral specificity was inferred only from CDR3 similarity; HCMV serostatus was unknown.

Germline assignment: CDR1 SGHKS and CDR2 YYEKEE (reference sequence). Trimming removed 2 bases from V and 2 bases from J, with 14 bases in between. The CDR3 length is 15 residues. TCRdb keeps only in-frame clones here, not all; method: immunoSEQ multiplex PCR. Among about 340,000 clones listed, over 90% were seen once. Time point defined: blood from clinic visit 5 months post-surgery; TSC patient then seizure free. Sequencing was limited to surgery cases with top T cell transcript signatures in brain tissue. Before surgery, patients took at least one anti-epileptic drug. Concerning this clone itself: Its antigen is currently unknown.

This sample comprised peripheral blood, obtained roughly 5 months after surgery. This TCR came from a boy younger than two with tuberous sclerosis and intractable seizures. This chain links TRBV5-5 with TRBJ2-7; weak D call: TRBD2 (7 bases). Here the CDR3 reads CASSFRQGRAYEQYF. CDR3 DNA: TGTGCCAGCAGCTTTCGGCAGGGGAGGGCCTACGAGCAGTACTTC. The whole variable domain, remainder taken from reference TRBV5-5 and TRBJ2-7, is DAGVTQSPTHLIKTRGQQVTLRCSPISGHKSVSWYQQVLGQGPQFIFQYYEKEERGRGNFPDRFSARQFPNYSSELNVNALLLGDSALYLCASSFRQGRAYEQYFGPGTRLTVT.